The 18 T cell receptor beta chains given below trace back to one sample, sequenced in a study of T cell responses to AZD1222 COVID-19 vaccine. Using immunoSEQ multiplex PCR, the repertoire was profiled, and TCRdb retains in-frame clones only, with some absent. This sample has 120,000 to 150,000 clones; about 91% occur once, and the top ten carry about 1.5%. Material: peripheral blood, obtained on day 0 of AZD1222 vaccination. These receptors came from an adult in good health.

This sequence joins TRBV9 and TRBJ2-1; D perhaps matches TRBD1 (6 bases). Trimming took off 3 bases at V and 8 bases at J, with 18 bases between the two ends. The CDR3 is 15 residues long. CDR1 and CDR2 (germline): SGDLS, YYNGEE. The chain's CDR3 is CASSAGTLLSDEQFF. CDR3 in DNA: TGTGCCAGCAGCGCCGGGACACTACTTTCGGATGAGCAGTTCTTC.

The rearrangement links TRBV11-3 to TRBJ2-4; D gene ambiguous. V was cut by 5 bases and J by 0 bases, with 8 bases left in between. The CDR3 totals 14 residues. The germline V gene has CDR1 SGHNT and CDR2 YENEEA. The CDR3 loop reads CASSPIEAKNIQYF. In nucleotides, the CDR3 is TGTGCCAGCAGCCCGATCGAAGCCAAAAACATTCAGTACTTC. Filled out from reference TRBV11-3 and TRBJ2-4, the complete variable domain reads EAGVVQSPRYKIIEKKQPVAFWCNPISGHNTLYWYLQNLGQGPELLIRYENEEAVDDSQLPKDRFSAERLKGVDSTLKIQPAELGDSAVYLCASSPIEAKNIQYFGAGTRLSVL.

The chain carries TRBV29-1 and TRBJ2-1; 9 bases fit TRBD2. Germline CDR1 and CDR2: SQVTM and ANQGSEA. This CDR3 has 14 amino acids. The J segment lost 1 base and the V segment lost 6 bases, leaving 4 bases of the junction unmatched. The CDR3 DNA sequence: TGCAGCGTCAGGACTAGCGAATCCTACAATGAGCAGTTCTTC. It codes for CSVRTSESYNEQFF.

The chain has TRBV18 and TRBJ1-4, with a possible D match to TRBD1 (6 bases). The V and J ends lost 4 bases and 2 bases respectively, with 14 bases between them. Germline assignment: CDR1 KGHSH and CDR2 LQKENI. The CDR3 runs to 16 residues. CDR3 sequence (DNA): TGTGCCAGCTCACAAAATCAGGGGTTCACTAATGAAAAACTGTTTTTT. Protein product: CASSQNQGFTNEKLFF.

The chain combines TRBV7-2 with TRBJ2-7, with 10 nucleotides matching TRBD2. The J segment lost 4 bases and the V segment lost 1 base, leaving 13 bases of the junction unmatched. CDR1 SGHTA and CDR2 FQGNSA come from the germline V gene. The CDR3 totals 18 residues. The CDR3 nucleotides read TGTGCCAGCAGCTTAGAGCTAGCGGGGGAGCTCACATTTTACGAGCAGTACTTC. Its protein product is CASSLELAGELTFYEQYF. The variable domain in full, completed from reference TRBV7-2 and TRBJ2-7, reads GAGVSQSPSNKVTEKGKDVELRCDPISGHTALYWYRQSLGQGLEFLIYFQGNSAPDKSGLPSDRFSAERTGGSVSTLTIQRTQQEDSAVYLCASSLELAGELTFYEQYFGPGTRLTVT.

This chain joins TRBV5-1 and TRBJ2-1, with 10 positions matching TRBD1. J lost 6 bases, V lost 4 bases, and 13 bases had no gene match. There are 17 residues in the CDR3. Germline CDR1 reads SGHRS; CDR2 reads YFSETQ. The chain's CDR3 is CASSNRAGTGDINEQFF. The CDR3 nucleotides read TGCGCCAGCAGCAACCGAGCCGGGACAGGGGACATCAATGAGCAGTTCTTC.

This chain uses TRBV18 with TRBJ1-3; D is uncertain. This CDR3 spans 16 amino acids. Germline V gene lookup returns CDR1 KGHSH and CDR2 LQKENI. Trimming pared 1 base from V and 4 bases from J, leaving 14 bases between. The CDR3 region has the DNA TGTGCCAGCTCACCACGGGCCTCGGCGGGGGGAAACACCATATATTTT. Its protein product is CASSPRASAGGNTIYF.

The rearrangement links TRBV7-3 to TRBJ2-1, with D unclear. Germline values: CDR1 SGHTA, CDR2 FQGTGA. Between the trimmed V and J ends, which lost 3 bases and 3 bases, there was a span of 9 bases. The CDR3 length is 14 residues. CDR3 amino acids: CASSFGPNYNEQFF. DNA for the CDR3: TGTGCCAGCAGCTTCGGACCTAACTACAATGAGCAGTTCTTC.

V usage is TRBV19 and J usage is TRBJ1-2; TRBD1 is a possible D gene (6 bases). This CDR3 is 14 amino acids long. Germline V gives CDR1 LNHDA, CDR2 SQIVND (reference sequence). Trimming removed 1 base from V and 8 bases from J, with 14 bases in between. Here the CDR3 reads CASSIAVRGRGYTF. The CDR3, as DNA: TGTGCCAGTAGTATAGCGGTCAGGGGTCGAGGCTACACCTTC.

J is TRBJ1-2 and V is TRBV18; maybe TRBD1 (5 bases). The length of the CDR3 is 16 residues. The V and J ends lost 0 bases and 2 bases respectively, with 13 bases between them. Germline V CDR1 and CDR2: KGHSH, LQKENI. CDR3 bases: TGTGCCAGCTCACCACCCCCCGCGAAGGGGAACTATGGCTACACCTTC. Amino acid sequence: CASSPPPAKGNYGYTF.

This chain uses TRBV28 with TRBJ1-6; D may be TRBD1 (5 bases). The V and J ends lost 2 bases and 11 bases respectively, with 13 bases between them. This CDR3 comprises 14 residues. Germline-derived CDR1 and CDR2 are MDHEN and SYDVKM. The CDR3 bases are TGTGCCAGCAGTTTAGGGGGAAATGTCGCACCCCTCCACTTT. Protein sequence: CASSLGGNVAPLHF.

The chain combines TRBV9 with TRBJ1-1; no clear D gene. Trimming pared 1 base from V and 1 base from J, leaving 5 bases between. The germline gives CDR1 SGDLS, CDR2 YYNGEE. CDR3 length: 13 residues. The CDR3 reads CASSVIENTEAFF. The CDR3 bases are TGTGCCAGCAGCGTAATCGAGAACACTGAAGCTTTCTTT.

This clone was counted a few times. The junction departs from the called germline gene at one end, perhaps through a read error. This sequence joins TRBV7-7 and TRBJ2-7, with 7 nucleotides matching TRBD1. There are 18 residues in the CDR3. Looked up from germline, CDR1 is SSHAT and CDR2 is FNYEAQ (reference sequence). CDR3 region: CASSLGPNHRGTSYEQYF. The CDR3 nucleotides are TGTGCTAGCAGCTTGGGGCCTAACCACAGGGGAACCTCCTACGAGCAGTACTTC. The complete variable domain, with remaining parts taken from reference TRBV7-7 and TRBJ2-7, reads GAGVSQSPRYKVTKRGQDVTLRCDPISSHATLYWYQQALGQGPEFLTYFNYEAQPDKSGLPSDRFSAERPEGSISTLTIQRTEQRDSAMYRCASSLGPNHRGTSYEQYFGPGTRLTVT.

There are a few counts of this clone. The chain joins TRBV5-1 to TRBJ2-5; D gene ambiguous. Germline CDR1 SGHRS, CDR2 YFSETQ. Trimming took 2 bases from V and 5 from J, leaving 7 bases between them. The CDR3 sequence is 12 residues long. The CDR3 loop reads CASSFEGETQYF. The DNA of the CDR3 is TGCGCCAGCAGCTTTGAAGGGGAGACCCAGTACTTC.

This clone was seen a handful of times. The chain combines TRBV19 with TRBJ2-1; D is possibly TRBD1 (5 bases). Trimming took off 3 bases at V and 3 bases at J, with 6 bases between the two ends. CDR1 LNHDA and CDR2 SQIVND come from the germline V gene (reference sequence). CDR3 size: 13 residues. For the CDR3, the DNA is TGTGCCAGTAGTATGGACATCTACAATGAGCAGTTCTTC. Translating it yields CASSMDIYNEQFF.

The chain combines TRBV2 with TRBJ1-5, with a weak D call TRBD1 (5 bases). Per the germline V gene, CDR1 is SNHLY and CDR2 is FYNNEI. Trimming stripped 3 bases from V and 4 bases from J, with 13 bases between. The CDR3 runs to 15 residues. This CDR3 is CASSEQGRANQPQHF. CDR3 bases: TGTGCCAGCAGTGAGCAGGGTCGGGCTAATCAGCCCCAGCATTTT.

The chain combines TRBV11-3 with TRBJ2-3, with D perhaps TRBD1 (6 bases). Trimming removed 5 bases from V and 6 bases from J, with 21 bases in between. The CDR3 contains 16 residues. CDR1 is SGHNT and CDR2 is YENEEA in the germline V gene. The CDR3 region is CASSTGTTSGLDTQYF. The CDR3 coding sequence is TGTGCCAGCAGCACCGGGACAACCAGTGGGCTCGATACGCAGTATTTT.

This chain connects TRBV7-3 to TRBJ2-3; 7 nucleotides align to TRBD1. Germline CDR1 SGHTA, CDR2 FQGTGA. This CDR3 is 15 amino acids long. Trimming removed 5 bases from V and 4 bases from J; junction bases left unmatched: 9. Here the CDR3 DNA reads TGTGCCAGCAGCGAGACCACAGGGGTCTCAGATACGCAGTATTTT. This encodes CASSETTGVSDTQYF.